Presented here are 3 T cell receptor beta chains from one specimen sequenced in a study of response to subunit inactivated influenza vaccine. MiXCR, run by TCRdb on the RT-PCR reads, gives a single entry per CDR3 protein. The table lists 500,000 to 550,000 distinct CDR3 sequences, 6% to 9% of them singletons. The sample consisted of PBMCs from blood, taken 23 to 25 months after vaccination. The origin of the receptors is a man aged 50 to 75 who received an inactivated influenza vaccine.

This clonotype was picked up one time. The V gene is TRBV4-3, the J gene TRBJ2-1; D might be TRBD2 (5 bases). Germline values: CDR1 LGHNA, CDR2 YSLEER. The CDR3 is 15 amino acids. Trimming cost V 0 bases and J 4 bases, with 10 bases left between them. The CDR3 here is CASSQEGGEYNEQFF. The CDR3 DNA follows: TGCGCCAGCAGCCAAGAAGGTGGGGAGTACAATGAGCAGTTCTTC.

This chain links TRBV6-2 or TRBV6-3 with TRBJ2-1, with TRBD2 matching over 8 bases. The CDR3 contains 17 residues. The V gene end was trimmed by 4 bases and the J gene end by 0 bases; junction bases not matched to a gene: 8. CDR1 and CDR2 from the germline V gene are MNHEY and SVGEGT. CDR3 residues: CASSSLAGWDSYNEQFF. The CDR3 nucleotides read TGTGCCAGCAGTTCCCTAGCGGGCTGGGACTCCTACAATGAGCAGTTCTTC.

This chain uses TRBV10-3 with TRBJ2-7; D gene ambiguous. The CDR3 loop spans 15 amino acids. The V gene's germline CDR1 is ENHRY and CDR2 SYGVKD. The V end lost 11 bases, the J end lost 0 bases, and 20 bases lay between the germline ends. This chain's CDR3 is CASTPSRDNSYEQYF. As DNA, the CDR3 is TGTGCCTCCACACCCTCCCGAGACAACTCCTACGAGCAGTACTTC.